This TCR beta chain was observed in a study of OX40 agonist ivuxolimab in advanced cancers. Study-wide context: The mean age was roughly 60 years, ranging from about 20 to 79, with approximately 83% of participants male.

The CDR3 spans 13 residues. The germline V gene encodes CDR1 SNHLY and CDR2 FYNNEI. Deletions cut 4 bases from V and 4 bases from J, with 9 bases between. On this clone: Its target is not known.

The study, taken as a whole, reports: There were also nonresponders showing low normalized T-cell clonal expansion. Among patients with partial responses at 0.1-3.0 mg/kg, clonal expansion was among the lowest. With doses of 0.1 to 3.0 mg/kg, CD4+ and CD8+ blood T cells had undergone clonal expansion by week 6.

Only in-frame clones appear in the TCRdb table, and some are missing; sequencing was by immunoSEQ multiplex PCR. The sample holds over 50,000 clones, approximately 86% seen once. Sequences were derived from CD4+ or CD8+ T cells sorted from blood, sampled in a trial of the OX40 agonist ivuxolimab. This chain joins TRBV2 and TRBJ2-3; D not resolved. This receptor was obtained from an adult with an advanced solid tumor such as melanoma, head and neck, liver or kidney cancer. The CDR3 coding sequence is TGTGCCAGCAGTGTTATGATGGCAGATACGCAGTATTTT. Its protein is CASSVMMADTQYF.